This T cell receptor beta chain emerged from a study of blood T cell repertoires in COVID-19. At the level of the study: COVID-19 samples collected from the United States, Italy and Spain covered acute and convalescent phases. PBMCs, B-cell-depleted T cells, or T cells were the source of the cDNA or gDNA that made up the material.

Looked up from germline, CDR1 is SGHRS and CDR2 is YFSETQ. The trim removed 7 bases at V and 1 base at J, leaving 9 bases unmatched. The CDR3 has 16 residues. The count of this clone is one. Authors' methods: Reference gene primer amplification in the assay estimated nucleated cell counts. Clones were read by immunoSEQ multiplex PCR, and TCRdb kept only the in-frame ones, dropping some. V, J and clone size derive from that table, while D and trimming were established from the DNA sequence. Of roughly 97,000 clones listed, approximately 90% were seen once; the top ten hold 1.5% to 2%. Sequenced: peripheral blood. The TCR was taken from a man between 60 and 75 years old with acute or convalescent COVID-19. V gene TRBV5-1 combines with J gene TRBJ2-3, with 10 bases matching TRBD1. The DNA of the CDR3 is TGCGCCAGCTCCACCGGGACAGGGGTGCGCACAGATACGCAGTATTTT. It yields the protein CASSTGTGVRTDTQYF.